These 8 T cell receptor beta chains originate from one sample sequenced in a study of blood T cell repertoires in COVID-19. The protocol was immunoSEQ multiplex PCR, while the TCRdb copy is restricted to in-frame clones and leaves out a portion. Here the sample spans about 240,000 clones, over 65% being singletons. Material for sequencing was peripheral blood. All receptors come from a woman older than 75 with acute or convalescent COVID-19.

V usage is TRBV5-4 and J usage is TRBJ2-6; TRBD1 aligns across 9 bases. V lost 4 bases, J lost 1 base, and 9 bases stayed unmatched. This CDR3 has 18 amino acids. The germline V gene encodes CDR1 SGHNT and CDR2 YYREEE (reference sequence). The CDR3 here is CASSLGQGYLSGANVLTF. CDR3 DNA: TGTGCCAGCAGCCTAGGACAGGGGTATTTGTCTGGGGCCAACGTCCTGACTTTC. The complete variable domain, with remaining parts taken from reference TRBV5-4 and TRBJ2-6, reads ETGVTQSPTHLIKTRGQQVTLRCSSQSGHNTVSWYQQALGQGPQFIFQYYREEENGRGNFPPRFSGLQFPNYSSELNVNALELDDSALYLCASSLGQGYLSGANVLTFGAGSRLTVL.

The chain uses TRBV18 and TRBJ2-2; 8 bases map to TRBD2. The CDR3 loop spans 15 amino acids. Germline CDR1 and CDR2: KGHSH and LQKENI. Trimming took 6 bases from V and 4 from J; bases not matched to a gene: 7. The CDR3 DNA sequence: TGTGCCAGCTCGCCGGGAGGGTATGTCACCGGGGAGCTGTTTTTT. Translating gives CASSPGGYVTGELFF.

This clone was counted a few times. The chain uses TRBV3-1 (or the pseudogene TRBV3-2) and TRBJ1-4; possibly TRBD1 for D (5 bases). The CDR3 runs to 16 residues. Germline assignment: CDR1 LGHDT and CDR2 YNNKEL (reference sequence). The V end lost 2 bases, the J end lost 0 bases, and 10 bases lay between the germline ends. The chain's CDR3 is CASSQQGLATNEKLFF. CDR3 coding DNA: TGTGCCAGCAGCCAACAGGGATTGGCAACTAATGAAAAACTGTTTTTT.

The CDR3 protein is CASSQRGAFNEKLFF. Written as DNA, the CDR3 is TGTGCCAGCAGCCAACGGGGGGCGTTTAATGAAAAACTGTTTTTT. The chain carries TRBV3-1 (or the pseudogene TRBV3-2) and TRBJ1-4, with D perhaps TRBD1 (6 bases). The germline V gene has CDR1 LGHDT and CDR2 YNNKEL (reference sequence). V dropped 2 bases and J dropped 4 bases, with 11 bases sitting between them. The length of the CDR3 is 15 residues.

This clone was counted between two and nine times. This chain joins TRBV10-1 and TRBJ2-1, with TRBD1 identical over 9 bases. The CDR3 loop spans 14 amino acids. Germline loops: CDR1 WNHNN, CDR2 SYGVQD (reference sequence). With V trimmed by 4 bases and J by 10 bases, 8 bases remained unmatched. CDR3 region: CASSGGTGIGEQFF. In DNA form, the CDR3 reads TGCGCCAGCAGTGGGGGGACAGGGATTGGGGAGCAGTTCTTC.

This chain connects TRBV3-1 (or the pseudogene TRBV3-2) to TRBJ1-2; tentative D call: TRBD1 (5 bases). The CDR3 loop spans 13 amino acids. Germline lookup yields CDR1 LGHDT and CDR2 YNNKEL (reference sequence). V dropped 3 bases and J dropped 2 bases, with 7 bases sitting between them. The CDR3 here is CASSQTENYGYTF. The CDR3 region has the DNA TGTGCCAGCAGCCAGACAGAGAACTATGGCTACACCTTC.

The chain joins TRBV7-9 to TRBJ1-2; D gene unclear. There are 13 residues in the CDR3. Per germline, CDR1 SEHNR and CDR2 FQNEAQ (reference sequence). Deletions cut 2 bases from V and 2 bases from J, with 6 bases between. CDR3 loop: CASSLQVNYGYTF. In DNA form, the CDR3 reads TGTGCCAGCAGCTTACAGGTGAACTATGGCTACACCTTC.

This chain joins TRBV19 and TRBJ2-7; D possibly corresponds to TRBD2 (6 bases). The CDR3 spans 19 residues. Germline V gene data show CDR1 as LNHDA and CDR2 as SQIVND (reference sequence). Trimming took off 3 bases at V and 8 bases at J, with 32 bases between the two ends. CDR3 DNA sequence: TGTGCCAGTAGTATCGCCAGCTCCATGGGACTGGGGGGTCGACGCAAGCAGTACTTC. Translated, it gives CASSIASSMGLGGRRKQYF.